These T cell receptor beta chains were read from a single sample in a study of T cell changes during pregnancy in multiple sclerosis. Only in-frame clones appear in the TCRdb table, and some are missing; sequencing was by immunoSEQ multiplex PCR. The table has under 85,000 clones, approximately 94% seen once. This specimen consisted of peripheral blood, obtained in the third trimester of pregnancy. These receptor sequences come from a female donor with multiple sclerosis, enrolled in a pregnancy study. Each CDR3 is given with its conserved first and last residue. Each record gives: CDR3 DNA, CDR3 protein, clone size, J gene, V gene, D gene. A D gene is named only where the DNA matches it firmly. Not all rows give a size; the values are once, few, many and, for expanded clones, a class.

cdr3_nt: TGTGCCAGCAACCCCCAGGGGTCTGGAAACACCATATATTTT; cdr3_aa: CASNPQGSGNTIYF; clone_size: -; j_call: TRBJ1-3; v_call: TRBV28; d_call: -
cdr3_nt: TGTGCCAGCACCCTACGGGGGAAGTACCAAGAGACCCAGTACTTC; cdr3_aa: CASTLRGKYQETQYF; clone_size: -; j_call: TRBJ2-5; v_call: TRBV7-6; d_call: -
cdr3_nt: TGTGCCAGCAGCTTAGGCCAGGTTGCAACTAATGAAAAACTGTTTTTT; cdr3_aa: CASSLGQVATNEKLFF; clone_size: -; j_call: TRBJ1-4; v_call: TRBV11-2; d_call: -
cdr3_nt: TGTGCCAGCAGCTTGGCCGGGGGGCGCACTGAAGCTTTCTTT; cdr3_aa: CASSLAGGRTEAFF; clone_size: -; j_call: TRBJ1-1; v_call: TRBV5-4; d_call: -
cdr3_nt: TGTGCCAGCAGCTTAATACCAGGGGGCTACACCTTC; cdr3_aa: CASSLIPGGYTF; clone_size: -; j_call: TRBJ1-2; v_call: TRBV7-2; d_call: -
cdr3_nt: TGCGCCAGCAGCCCCAGGGGGCCCAACACCGGGGAGCTGTTTTTT; cdr3_aa: CASSPRGPNTGELFF; clone_size: -; j_call: TRBJ2-2; v_call: TRBV5-1; d_call: TRBD1
cdr3_nt: TGTGCCAGCAGCGGGGGGGGCCTCCTCCATGAGCAGTTCTTC; cdr3_aa: CASSGGGLLHEQFF; clone_size: -; j_call: TRBJ2-1; v_call: TRBV7-3; d_call: -
cdr3_nt: TGTGCCAGTAGTATCATTTCGGACAGGAACTATGGCTACACCTTC; cdr3_aa: CASSIISDRNYGYTF; clone_size: -; j_call: TRBJ1-2; v_call: TRBV19; d_call: TRBD1
cdr3_nt: TGTGCCAGCAGCTCAGGACAGTACACTGAAGCTTTCTTT; cdr3_aa: CASSSGQYTEAFF; clone_size: -; j_call: TRBJ1-1; v_call: TRBV7-2; d_call: -
cdr3_nt: TGTGCCAGCAGCCCGCGAGGGAGCTACGAGCAGTACTTC; cdr3_aa: CASSPRGSYEQYF; clone_size: -; j_call: TRBJ2-7; v_call: TRBV9; d_call: -
cdr3_nt: TGTGCCAGCAGCGTAGGGAGCGGATACTATGGCTACACCTTC; cdr3_aa: CASSVGSGYYGYTF; clone_size: -; j_call: TRBJ1-2; v_call: TRBV9; d_call: -
cdr3_nt: TGTGCCAGCAGACAAGAGACAGGGGTGGATCAGCCCCAGCATTTT; cdr3_aa: CASRQETGVDQPQHF; clone_size: -; j_call: TRBJ1-5; v_call: TRBV4-2; d_call: TRBD1
cdr3_nt: TGTGCCAGCAGCTTAGCCCCGCGAAACGGCGGTGAGCAGTTCTTC; cdr3_aa: CASSLAPRNGGEQFF; clone_size: -; j_call: TRBJ2-1; v_call: TRBV7-2; d_call: -
cdr3_nt: TGTGCCAGCAGCTTTTTTAGTGGACAAGCCTACGAGCAGTACTTC; cdr3_aa: CASSFFSGQAYEQYF; clone_size: -; j_call: TRBJ2-7; v_call: TRBV7-6; d_call: -
cdr3_nt: TGTGCCAGCAGCCCGCGACTAGCGGGAAACCAAGAGACCCAGTACTTC; cdr3_aa: CASSPRLAGNQETQYF; clone_size: once; j_call: TRBJ2-5; v_call: TRBV7-6; d_call: TRBD2
cdr3_nt: TGTGCCAGCAGTTACAGTGACAGTTCCTACGAGCAGTACTTC; cdr3_aa: CASSYSDSSYEQYF; clone_size: -; j_call: TRBJ2-7; v_call: TRBV6-5; d_call: -
cdr3_nt: TGTGCCAGCAGCTTAACTAGCCTTTCCTACAATGAGCAGTTCTTC; cdr3_aa: CASSLTSLSYNEQFF; clone_size: -; j_call: TRBJ2-1; v_call: TRBV11-3; d_call: -
cdr3_nt: TGTGCCAGCGGCAGCGGGTTGACCAGCACAGATACGCAGTATTTT; cdr3_aa: CASGSGLTSTDTQYF; clone_size: -; j_call: TRBJ2-3; v_call: TRBV7-2; d_call: -
cdr3_nt: TGTGCCAGCAGTGGCGGGGCCTACACCGGGGAGCTGTTTTTT; cdr3_aa: CASSGGAYTGELFF; clone_size: -; j_call: TRBJ2-2; v_call: TRBV6-4; d_call: -
cdr3_nt: TGTGCCAGCAGCGTACAACGGGGGGGTCCAAGCACAGATACGCAGTATTTT; cdr3_aa: CASSVQRGGPSTDTQYF; clone_size: -; j_call: TRBJ2-3; v_call: TRBV9; d_call: TRBD2
cdr3_nt: TGCGCCAGCAGCCAGGGTGACAACTCTGGGGCCAACGTCCTGACTTTC; cdr3_aa: CASSQGDNSGANVLTF; clone_size: -; j_call: TRBJ2-6; v_call: TRBV4-3; d_call: -
cdr3_nt: TGTGCCAGCAGCTCTTCTGTAACTGAAGCTTTCTTT; cdr3_aa: CASSSSVTEAFF; clone_size: -; j_call: TRBJ1-1; v_call: TRBV7-3; d_call: -
cdr3_nt: TGTGCCAGCAGCTTAGGGAGCCGGCCCACAGATACGCAGTATTTT; cdr3_aa: CASSLGSRPTDTQYF; clone_size: -; j_call: TRBJ2-3; v_call: TRBV7-3; d_call: -
cdr3_nt: TGTGCCAGCAGCTTGGGCAGAAGCACAGATACGCAGTATTTT; cdr3_aa: CASSLGRSTDTQYF; clone_size: -; j_call: TRBJ2-3; v_call: TRBV7-9; d_call: -
cdr3_nt: TGTGCCAGCAGCTTAGCGGCGGGGAGAGAGACCCAGTACTTC; cdr3_aa: CASSLAAGRETQYF; clone_size: -; j_call: TRBJ2-5; v_call: TRBV7-2; d_call: -
cdr3_nt: TGTGCCAGCAGCCCCGCTCTAGCGGGTGGCACAGATACGCAGTATTTT; cdr3_aa: CASSPALAGGTDTQYF; clone_size: -; j_call: TRBJ2-3; v_call: TRBV7-6; d_call: TRBD2